This T cell receptor beta chain was sequenced for a study of cytomegalovirus exposure and HLA in healthy donors. Per germline, CDR1 GTSNPN and CDR2 SVGIG (reference sequence). V was clipped by 2 bases and J by 9 bases, with 11 bases between them. This CDR3 is 12 amino acids long. The study ran its PCR with 60 Vbeta and 13 Jbeta primers. The repertoire was sequenced with immunoSEQ multiplex PCR; TCRdb's copy has only in-frame clones and lacks some. The data contain about 120,000 clones, 65% of them singletons. This clone has only a few counts. Its specificity is unknown. The study's findings and limits: Later, an analysis showed that TCR beta chains associated with HLA were more clonally expanded than others that were equally common. It was in a later analysis that TCR association rates were seen to vary by HLA locus, highest for DRB1 and lowest for HLA-C.

The chain is built from TRBV30 and TRBJ1-5, with D tentatively TRBD1 (5 bases). This clonotype was obtained from a woman aged 35 to 49 in good health and CMV-seropositive. The specimen was PBMCs. The CDR3 is CAWSRAGGPQHF. DNA for the CDR3: TGTGCCTGGAGTCGCGCCGGGGGGCCCCAGCATTTT. The full variable domain, completed using reference TRBV30 and TRBJ1-5, is SQTIHQWPATLVQPVGSPLSLECTVEGTSNPNLYWYRQAAGRGLQLLFYSVGIGQISSEVPQNLSASRPQDRQFILSSKKLLLSDSGFYLCAWSRAGGPQHFGDGTRLSIL.